This is a list of T cell receptor beta chains from one sample in a study of blood T cell repertoires in COVID-19. Sequenced by immunoSEQ multiplex PCR; TCRdb stores in-frame clones only, minus some. The sample records around 300,000 clones, approximately 84% being singletons. What was sequenced was peripheral blood. The receptors here all came from a woman under 40 who had recovered from COVID-19. CDR3s include the opening cysteine and the closing phenylalanine or tryptophan. A D gene is named only where the DNA matches it firmly. Clone size appears in some rows only: once, few, many, or a class for an expanded clone.

d_call: NA; v_call: TRBV10-2; clone_size: NA; j_call: TRBJ1-2; cdr3_nt: TGCGCCAGCAGCCCCCCGGGACTCTCTGGCTACACCTTC; cdr3_aa: CASSPPGLSGYTF
d_call: NA; v_call: TRBV27; clone_size: NA; j_call: TRBJ2-3; cdr3_nt: TGTGCCAGCAGTCCCCGGGTAGGCACAGATACGCAGTATTTT; cdr3_aa: CASSPRVGTDTQYF
d_call: NA; v_call: TRBV28; clone_size: NA; j_call: TRBJ2-4; cdr3_nt: TGTGCCAGCAGTTTATTGGGCGGGACAGACAAAAACATTCAGTACTTC; cdr3_aa: CASSLLGGTDKNIQYF
d_call: NA; v_call: TRBV6-5; clone_size: few; j_call: TRBJ1-1; cdr3_nt: TGTGCCAGCAGGTTACAGCAGGGGACTGAAGCTTTCTTT; cdr3_aa: CASRLQQGTEAFF
d_call: NA; v_call: TRBV6-2/TRBV6-3; clone_size: NA; j_call: TRBJ1-5; cdr3_nt: TGTGCCAGCAGCCGGCCCCGGGACCGGGGGCAGCCCCAGCATTTT; cdr3_aa: CASSRPRDRGQPQHF
d_call: TRBD1; v_call: TRBV4-3; clone_size: NA; j_call: TRBJ2-4; cdr3_nt: TGCGCCAGCAGCCAAGACCCACCCGGGACAGGGGTTCTAGCCAAAAACATTCAGTACTTC; cdr3_aa: CASSQDPPGTGVLAKNIQYF
d_call: NA; v_call: TRBV6-5; clone_size: NA; j_call: TRBJ1-6; cdr3_nt: TGTGCCAGCAGTTACTCGATGGAGGGTTCACCCCTCCACTTT; cdr3_aa: CASSYSMEGSPLHF
d_call: NA; v_call: TRBV7-9; clone_size: NA; j_call: TRBJ1-2; cdr3_nt: TGTGCCAGCAGCCTGGTGGAGAACTATGGCTACACCTTC; cdr3_aa: CASSLVENYGYTF
d_call: NA; v_call: TRBV7-9; clone_size: NA; j_call: TRBJ1-2; cdr3_nt: TGTGCCAGCAGCGGCCGAAACAGGGATGGCTACACCTTC; cdr3_aa: CASSGRNRDGYTF
d_call: TRBD2; v_call: TRBV5-1; clone_size: once; j_call: TRBJ2-5; cdr3_nt: TGCGCCAGCAGCCCCTGGGGGGGAGAGGAGACCCAGTACTTC; cdr3_aa: CASSPWGGEETQYF
d_call: NA; v_call: TRBV21-1; clone_size: once; j_call: TRBJ2-1; cdr3_nt: TGTGCCAGGGAGTATGAGCAGTTCTTC; cdr3_aa: CAREYEQFF
d_call: TRBD1; v_call: TRBV27; clone_size: NA; j_call: TRBJ2-5; cdr3_nt: TGTGCCAGCAGGATACAGGGGGCTGAGACCCAGTACTTC; cdr3_aa: CASRIQGAETQYF
d_call: TRBD1; v_call: TRBV27; clone_size: NA; j_call: TRBJ1-4; cdr3_nt: TGTGCCAGCAGTCTACGACAGGGAAAACTGTTTTTT; cdr3_aa: CASSLRQGKLFF
d_call: NA; v_call: TRBV5-6; clone_size: NA; j_call: TRBJ2-3; cdr3_nt: TGTGCCAGCAGCTCCATCCTAGCGACTAGCACAGATACGCAGTATTTT; cdr3_aa: CASSSILATSTDTQYF
d_call: NA; v_call: TRBV2; clone_size: few; j_call: TRBJ2-7; cdr3_nt: TGTGCCAGCAGTGCATCAGTCTACGAGCAGTACTTC; cdr3_aa: CASSASVYEQYF
d_call: TRBD1; v_call: TRBV18; clone_size: NA; j_call: TRBJ1-3; cdr3_nt: TGTGCCAGCTGGAACTTCGGGACAGGGAGCTCTGGAAACACCATATATTTT; cdr3_aa: CASWNFGTGSSGNTIYF
d_call: TRBD1; v_call: TRBV5-1; clone_size: NA; j_call: TRBJ1-1; cdr3_nt: TGCGCCAGCAGCCTCTGGACAGGGGAAGGGACTGAAGCTTTCTTT; cdr3_aa: CASSLWTGEGTEAFF
d_call: TRBD1; v_call: TRBV7-2; clone_size: NA; j_call: TRBJ1-1; cdr3_nt: TGTGCCAGCAGCTTAAATCGGGCGGACAGGGTTAACACTGAAGCTTTCTTT; cdr3_aa: CASSLNRADRVNTEAFF
d_call: NA; v_call: TRBV29-1; clone_size: NA; j_call: TRBJ1-2; cdr3_nt: TGCAGCGTTGGTACAGAAAACTATGGCTACACCTTC; cdr3_aa: CSVGTENYGYTF
d_call: NA; v_call: TRBV6-5; clone_size: NA; j_call: TRBJ2-1; cdr3_nt: TGTGCCAGCACCGGGACTCTCTTCGAGTTCTTC; cdr3_aa: CASTGTLFEFF
d_call: TRBD2; v_call: TRBV7-8; clone_size: NA; j_call: TRBJ2-7; cdr3_nt: TGTGCCAGCAGCTTAGTAGCGGGGCCTATATACGAGCAGTACTTC; cdr3_aa: CASSLVAGPIYEQYF
d_call: NA; v_call: TRBV4-3; clone_size: NA; j_call: TRBJ2-2; cdr3_nt: TGCGCCAGCAGCCAGGATAGGGGGACCGGGGAGCTGTTTTTT; cdr3_aa: CASSQDRGTGELFF
d_call: NA; v_call: TRBV29-1; clone_size: NA; j_call: TRBJ2-7; cdr3_nt: TGCAGCGTTGTCGACAGCTCCGAGCAGTACTTC; cdr3_aa: CSVVDSSEQYF
d_call: NA; v_call: TRBV6-6; clone_size: NA; j_call: TRBJ1-1; cdr3_nt: TGTGCCAGCAGCCTGAGCACAGCAAACACTGAAGCTTTCTTT; cdr3_aa: CASSLSTANTEAFF
d_call: NA; v_call: TRBV7-6; clone_size: NA; j_call: TRBJ2-3; cdr3_nt: TGTGCCAGCAGCTTAGGGAGGGCGGAGGAATTGCCAGATACGCAGTATTTT; cdr3_aa: CASSLGRAEELPDTQYF
d_call: TRBD1; v_call: TRBV19; clone_size: NA; j_call: TRBJ1-1; cdr3_nt: TGTGCCAGTAGGCAAAACCCGGGACAGAACAGTCCTGAAGCTTTCTTT; cdr3_aa: CASRQNPGQNSPEAFF
d_call: TRBD1; v_call: TRBV11-2; clone_size: NA; j_call: TRBJ2-7; cdr3_nt: TGTGCCAGCAGCTTAGATTCGGGACAGAGAAACTACGAGCAGTACTTC; cdr3_aa: CASSLDSGQRNYEQYF
d_call: TRBD1; v_call: TRBV5-8; clone_size: NA; j_call: TRBJ1-4; cdr3_nt: TGTGCCAGCAGCCCGGTCCAGGGGGCTAACGAGGATGAAAAACTGTTTTTT; cdr3_aa: CASSPVQGANEDEKLFF
d_call: TRBD1; v_call: TRBV18; clone_size: NA; j_call: TRBJ1-3; cdr3_nt: TGTGCCAGCTCACCATTACTAACAGGGGGCTCTGGAAACACCATATATTTT; cdr3_aa: CASSPLLTGGSGNTIYF
d_call: NA; v_call: TRBV9; clone_size: NA; j_call: TRBJ2-7; cdr3_nt: TGTGCCAGCAGCGTAGGGGCAGGGCCCTACGAGCAGTACTTC; cdr3_aa: CASSVGAGPYEQYF
d_call: TRBD2; v_call: TRBV29-1; clone_size: NA; j_call: TRBJ2-1; cdr3_nt: TGCAGCGCCTCCGGGACTAGCGGGAGTGATGAGCAGTTCTTC; cdr3_aa: CSASGTSGSDEQFF
d_call: TRBD1; v_call: TRBV23-1; clone_size: NA; j_call: TRBJ1-5; cdr3_nt: TGCGCCAGCAGTCTCCCGGGACAGGTCAATCAGCCCCAGCATTTT; cdr3_aa: CASSLPGQVNQPQHF
d_call: NA; v_call: TRBV14; clone_size: NA; j_call: TRBJ2-7; cdr3_nt: TGTGCCAGCAGCCAAGCTTCCGGGAGCTACGAGCAGTACTTC; cdr3_aa: CASSQASGSYEQYF
d_call: NA; v_call: TRBV3-1/TRBV3-2; clone_size: NA; j_call: TRBJ2-7; cdr3_nt: TGTGCCAGCAGCCAAGACCCCGGTAGATACGAGCAGTACTTC; cdr3_aa: CASSQDPGRYEQYF
d_call: NA; v_call: TRBV10-1; clone_size: NA; j_call: TRBJ1-1; cdr3_nt: TGCGCCAGCAGCAGGACTGAAGCTTTCTTT; cdr3_aa: CASSRTEAFF
d_call: TRBD2; v_call: TRBV7-6; clone_size: NA; j_call: TRBJ2-1; cdr3_nt: TGTGCCAGCAGCCCCAGTCTCTCGGGGGGGGCGTATGAGCAGTTCTTC; cdr3_aa: CASSPSLSGGAYEQFF
d_call: NA; v_call: TRBV5-1; clone_size: NA; j_call: TRBJ2-5; cdr3_nt: TGCGCCAGCAGCTTTCAGGGCCCACAAGAGACCCAGTACTTC; cdr3_aa: CASSFQGPQETQYF
d_call: NA; v_call: TRBV6-5; clone_size: many; j_call: TRBJ1-1; cdr3_nt: TGTGCCAGCAGGGCAGCGATGAACACTGAAGCTTTCTTT; cdr3_aa: CASRAAMNTEAFF
d_call: NA; v_call: TRBV29-1; clone_size: NA; j_call: TRBJ1-1; cdr3_nt: TGCAGCGTTGCTCAGGGGTACACTGAAGCTTTCTTT; cdr3_aa: CSVAQGYTEAFF
d_call: NA; v_call: TRBV19; clone_size: NA; j_call: TRBJ1-1; cdr3_nt: TGTGCCAGTAGTCCGTGGTGGGAGCCGGAGACTGAAGCTTTCTTT; cdr3_aa: CASSPWWEPETEAFF
d_call: TRBD2; v_call: TRBV6-1; clone_size: NA; j_call: TRBJ2-5; cdr3_nt: TGTGCCAGCAGACCTGGAACTAGCGGCCAAGAGACCCAGTACTTC; cdr3_aa: CASRPGTSGQETQYF
d_call: NA; v_call: TRBV6-6; clone_size: NA; j_call: TRBJ1-2; cdr3_nt: TGTGCCAGCAGTCAAGGACAGTACTATGGCTACACCTTC; cdr3_aa: CASSQGQYYGYTF
d_call: NA; v_call: TRBV3-1/TRBV3-2; clone_size: NA; j_call: TRBJ1-2; cdr3_nt: TGTGCCAGCAGCCAGGGGGAGGCCTATGGCTACACCTTC; cdr3_aa: CASSQGEAYGYTF
d_call: TRBD1; v_call: TRBV29-1; clone_size: few; j_call: TRBJ1-1; cdr3_nt: TGCAGCGTCTACCAGGGGGGAGTCACTGAAGCTTTCTTT; cdr3_aa: CSVYQGGVTEAFF
d_call: NA; v_call: TRBV29-1; clone_size: once; j_call: TRBJ2-7; cdr3_nt: TGCAGCGTTGAATCTCAGGGAAACTACGAGCAGTACTTC; cdr3_aa: CSVESQGNYEQYF
d_call: TRBD1; v_call: TRBV27; clone_size: NA; j_call: TRBJ2-1; cdr3_nt: TGTGCCAGCTCCTGGACAGGGGGGACTATTGAGCAGTTCTTC; cdr3_aa: CASSWTGGTIEQFF
d_call: NA; v_call: TRBV7-9; clone_size: NA; j_call: TRBJ2-5; cdr3_nt: TGTGCCAGCAGCGGTACGAACGCCCGGGAGACCCAGTACTTC; cdr3_aa: CASSGTNARETQYF
d_call: TRBD1; v_call: TRBV28; clone_size: NA; j_call: TRBJ2-7; cdr3_nt: TGTGCCAGCAGTTTAGAAGGACAGGGAGGGCAGTACTTC; cdr3_aa: CASSLEGQGGQYF
d_call: TRBD1; v_call: TRBV7-9; clone_size: NA; j_call: TRBJ1-1; cdr3_nt: TGTGCCAGCAGCTTAGGGGGACAGGGTTCCGAAGCTTTCTTT; cdr3_aa: CASSLGGQGSEAFF
d_call: NA; v_call: TRBV9; clone_size: NA; j_call: TRBJ2-5; cdr3_nt: TGTGCCAGCAGCGTAGGGCCGGGGGTACAAGAGACCCAGTACTTC; cdr3_aa: CASSVGPGVQETQYF
d_call: NA; v_call: TRBV7-2; clone_size: NA; j_call: TRBJ1-2; cdr3_nt: TGTGCCAGCAGCACAGCGGGGGGCGGCTACACCTTC; cdr3_aa: CASSTAGGGYTF
d_call: TRBD1; v_call: TRBV6-4; clone_size: once; j_call: TRBJ2-7; cdr3_nt: TGTGCCAGCAGTGGGACAGGGGGCCGCATCTTC; cdr3_aa: CASSGTGGRIF
d_call: NA; v_call: TRBV11-2; clone_size: NA; j_call: TRBJ2-7; cdr3_nt: TGTGCCAGCAGCTTGTTACGGGGGTGGAACGAGCAGTACTTC; cdr3_aa: CASSLLRGWNEQYF
d_call: NA; v_call: TRBV30; clone_size: NA; j_call: TRBJ1-1; cdr3_nt: TGTGCCTGGAGTGTACGTCGGGGGAACACTGAAGCTTTCTTT; cdr3_aa: CAWSVRRGNTEAFF
d_call: NA; v_call: TRBV28; clone_size: NA; j_call: TRBJ2-5; cdr3_nt: TGTGCCAGCAGGTCTTCAGGGGTTTTGGAAACCCAGTACTTC; cdr3_aa: CASRSSGVLETQYF